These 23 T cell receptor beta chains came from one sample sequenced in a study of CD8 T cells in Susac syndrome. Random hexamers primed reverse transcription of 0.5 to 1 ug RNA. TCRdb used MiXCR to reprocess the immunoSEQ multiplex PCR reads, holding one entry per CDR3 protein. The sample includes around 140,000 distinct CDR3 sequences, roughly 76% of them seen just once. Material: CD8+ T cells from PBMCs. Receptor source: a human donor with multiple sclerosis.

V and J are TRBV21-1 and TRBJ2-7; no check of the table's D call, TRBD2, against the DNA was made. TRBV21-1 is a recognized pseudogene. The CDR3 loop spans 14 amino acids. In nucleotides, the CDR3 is TGTGCCAGCACCCGGGGACTAGCGCCCTACGAGCAGTACGTC. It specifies CASTRGLAPYEQYV.

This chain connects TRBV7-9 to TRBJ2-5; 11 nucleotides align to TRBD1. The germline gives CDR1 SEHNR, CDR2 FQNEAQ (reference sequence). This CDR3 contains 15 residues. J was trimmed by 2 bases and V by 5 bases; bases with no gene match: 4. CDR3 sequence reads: CASSSGTGGQETQYF. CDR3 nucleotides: TGTGCCAGCAGCAGTGGGACAGGGGGTCAAGAGACCCAGTACTTC.

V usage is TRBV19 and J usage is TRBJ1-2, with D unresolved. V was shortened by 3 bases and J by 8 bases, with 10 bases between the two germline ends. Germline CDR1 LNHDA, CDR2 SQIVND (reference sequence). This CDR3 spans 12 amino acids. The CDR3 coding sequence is TGTGCCAGTAGTATCGACGGTTACGGCTACACCTTC. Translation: CASSIDGYGYTF.

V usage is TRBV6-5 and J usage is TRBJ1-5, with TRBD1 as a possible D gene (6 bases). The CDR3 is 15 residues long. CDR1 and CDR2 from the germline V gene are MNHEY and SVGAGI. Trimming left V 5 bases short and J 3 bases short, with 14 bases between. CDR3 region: CASSLTDRLNQPQHF. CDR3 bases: TGTGCCAGCAGTCTTACGGACAGACTCAATCAGCCCCAGCATTTT.

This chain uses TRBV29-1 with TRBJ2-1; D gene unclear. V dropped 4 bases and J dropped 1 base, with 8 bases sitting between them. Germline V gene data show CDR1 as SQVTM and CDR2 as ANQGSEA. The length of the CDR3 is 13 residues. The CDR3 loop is CSVAGVSYNEQFF. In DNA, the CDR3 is TGCAGCGTTGCTGGGGTTTCCTACAATGAGCAGTTCTTC.

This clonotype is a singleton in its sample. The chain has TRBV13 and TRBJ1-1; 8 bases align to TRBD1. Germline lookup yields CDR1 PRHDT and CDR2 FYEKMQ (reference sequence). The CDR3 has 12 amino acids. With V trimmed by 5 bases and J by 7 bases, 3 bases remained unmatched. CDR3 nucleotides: TGTGCCAGCAGCGAGGGACAGGATGAAGCTTTCTTT. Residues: CASSEGQDEAFF.

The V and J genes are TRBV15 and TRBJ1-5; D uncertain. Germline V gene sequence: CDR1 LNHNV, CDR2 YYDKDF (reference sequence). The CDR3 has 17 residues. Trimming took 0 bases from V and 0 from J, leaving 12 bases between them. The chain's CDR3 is CATSRDHPAGSNQPQHF. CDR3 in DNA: TGTGCCACCAGCAGAGATCACCCGGCTGGTAGCAATCAGCCCCAGCATTTT.

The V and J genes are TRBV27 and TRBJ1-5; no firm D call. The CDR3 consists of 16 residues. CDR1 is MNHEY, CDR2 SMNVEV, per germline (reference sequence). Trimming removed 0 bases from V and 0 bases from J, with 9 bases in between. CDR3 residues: CASSLSGRSSNQPQHF. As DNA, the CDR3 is TGTGCCAGCAGTTTATCAGGCAGGAGTAGCAATCAGCCCCAGCATTTT.

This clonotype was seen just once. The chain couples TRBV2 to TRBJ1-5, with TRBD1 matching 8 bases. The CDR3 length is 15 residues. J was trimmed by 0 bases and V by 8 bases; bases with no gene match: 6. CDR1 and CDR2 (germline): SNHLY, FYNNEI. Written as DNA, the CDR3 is TGTGCCAGCGCCTCGACAGGGGATAGCAATCAGCCCCAGCATTTT. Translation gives CASASTGDSNQPQHF.

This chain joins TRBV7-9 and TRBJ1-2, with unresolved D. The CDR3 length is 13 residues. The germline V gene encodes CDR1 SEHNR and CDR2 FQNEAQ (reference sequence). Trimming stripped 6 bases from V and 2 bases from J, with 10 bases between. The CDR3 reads CASSPGPNYGYTF. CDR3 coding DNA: TGTGCCAGCAGTCCCGGGCCCAACTATGGCTACACCTTC.

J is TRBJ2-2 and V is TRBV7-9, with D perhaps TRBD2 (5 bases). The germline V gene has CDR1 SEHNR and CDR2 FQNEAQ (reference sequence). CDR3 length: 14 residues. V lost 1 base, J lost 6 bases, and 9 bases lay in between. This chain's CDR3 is CASSLVAGPGELFF. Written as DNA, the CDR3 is TGTGCCAGCAGCTTAGTGGCGGGTCCCGGGGAGCTGTTTTTT.

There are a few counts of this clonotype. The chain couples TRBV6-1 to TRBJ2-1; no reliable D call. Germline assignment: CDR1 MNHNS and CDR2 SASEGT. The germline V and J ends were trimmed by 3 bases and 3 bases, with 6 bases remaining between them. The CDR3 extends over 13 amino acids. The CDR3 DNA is TGTGCCAGCAGTGACACAAGCTACAATGAGCAGTTCTTC. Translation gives CASSDTSYNEQFF.

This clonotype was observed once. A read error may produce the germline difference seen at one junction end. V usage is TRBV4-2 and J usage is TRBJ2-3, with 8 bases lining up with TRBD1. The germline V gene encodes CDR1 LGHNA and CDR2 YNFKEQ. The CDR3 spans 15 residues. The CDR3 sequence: CAGSQQTGGTDTQYF. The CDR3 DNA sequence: TGTGCCGGCAGCCAACAGACAGGGGGCACAGATACGCAGTATTTT.

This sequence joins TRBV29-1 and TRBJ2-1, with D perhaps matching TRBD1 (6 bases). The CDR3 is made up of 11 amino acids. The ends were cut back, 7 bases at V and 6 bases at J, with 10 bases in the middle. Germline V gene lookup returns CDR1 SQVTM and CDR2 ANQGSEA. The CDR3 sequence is CSGKTGNEQFF. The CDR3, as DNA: TGCAGCGGGAAGACAGGCAATGAGCAGTTCTTC.

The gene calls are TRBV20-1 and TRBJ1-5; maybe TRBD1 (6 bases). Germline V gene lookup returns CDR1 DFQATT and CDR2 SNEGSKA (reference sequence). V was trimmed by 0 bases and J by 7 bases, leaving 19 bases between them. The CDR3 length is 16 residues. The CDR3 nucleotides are TGCAGTGCTAGAGAAGGAACAGGGAGGGCCCACCAGCCCCAGCATTTT. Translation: CSAREGTGRAHQPQHF.

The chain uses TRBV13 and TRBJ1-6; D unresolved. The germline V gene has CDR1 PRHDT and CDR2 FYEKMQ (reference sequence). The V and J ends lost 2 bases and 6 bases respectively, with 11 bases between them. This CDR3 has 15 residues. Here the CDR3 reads CASSLQSGLNSPLHF. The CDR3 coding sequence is TGTGCCAGCAGCTTACAGTCGGGCCTTAATTCACCCCTCCACTTT.

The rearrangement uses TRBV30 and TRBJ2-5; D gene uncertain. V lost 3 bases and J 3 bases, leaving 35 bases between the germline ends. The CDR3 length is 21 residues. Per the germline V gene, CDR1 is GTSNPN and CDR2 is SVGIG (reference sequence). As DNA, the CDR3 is TGTGCCTGGAGCGGCTTTCACCCCGGACGTCTCGTTCCATCGGCAAAAGAGACCCAGTACTTC. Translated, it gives CAWSGFHPGRLVPSAKETQYF.

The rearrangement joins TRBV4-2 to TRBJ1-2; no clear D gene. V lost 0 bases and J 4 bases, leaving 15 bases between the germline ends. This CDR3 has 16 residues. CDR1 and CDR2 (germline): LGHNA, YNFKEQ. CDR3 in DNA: TGTGCCAGCAGCCAAGATCGAGGGTCCAGACTCTATGGCTACACCTTC. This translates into CASSQDRGSRLYGYTF.

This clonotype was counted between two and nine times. The CDR3 region is CASSMGDSYTGELFF. CDR3 DNA sequence: TGCGCCAGCAGCATGGGAGATTCCTACACCGGGGAGCTGTTTTTT. This sequence joins TRBV5-1 and TRBJ2-2, with D maybe TRBD2 (5 bases). With 4 bases removed from V and 3 bases from J, the gap between germline ends came to 13 bases. This CDR3 is 15 amino acids long. In germline, CDR1 is SGHRS, CDR2 YFSETQ.

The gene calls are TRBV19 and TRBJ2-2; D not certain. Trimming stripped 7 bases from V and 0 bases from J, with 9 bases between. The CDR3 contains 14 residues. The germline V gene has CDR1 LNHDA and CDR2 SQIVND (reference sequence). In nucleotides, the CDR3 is TGTGCCAGTAAACAGTTCGCGAACACCGGGGAGCTGTTTTTT. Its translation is CASKQFANTGELFF.

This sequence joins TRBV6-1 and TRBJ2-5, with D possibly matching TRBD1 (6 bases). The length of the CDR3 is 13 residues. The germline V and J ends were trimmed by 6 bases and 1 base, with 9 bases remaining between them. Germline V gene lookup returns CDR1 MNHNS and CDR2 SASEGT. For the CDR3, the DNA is TGTGCCAGCAGGGGACACATCCAAGAGACCCAGTACTTC. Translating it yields CASRGHIQETQYF.

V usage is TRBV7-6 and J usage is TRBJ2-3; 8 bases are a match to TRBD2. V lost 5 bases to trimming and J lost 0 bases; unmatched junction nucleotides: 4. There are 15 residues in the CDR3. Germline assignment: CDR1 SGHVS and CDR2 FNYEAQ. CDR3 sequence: CASSELAVSTDTQYF. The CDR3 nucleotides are TGTGCCAGCAGCGAACTAGCGGTTAGCACAGATACGCAGTATTTT.

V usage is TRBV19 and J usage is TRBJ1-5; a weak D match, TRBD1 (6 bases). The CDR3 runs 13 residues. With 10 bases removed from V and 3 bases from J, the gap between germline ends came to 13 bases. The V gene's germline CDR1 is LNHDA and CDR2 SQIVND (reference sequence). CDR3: CATAQGPNQPQHF. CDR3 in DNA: TGTGCCACCGCACAGGGCCCCAATCAGCCCCAGCATTTT.